This is a list of T cell receptor beta chains from one sample in a study of cytomegalovirus exposure and HLA in healthy donors. Data came from immunoSEQ multiplex PCR; TCRdb stores just in-frame clones and leaves some out. The table has under 400,000 clones, 86% seen once. The specimen sequenced was PBMCs. Source of these receptors: a young woman in good health and CMV-seronegative. Each CDR3 is given with its conserved first and last residue. The order of the fields is V gene, clone size, CDR3 length, D gene, J gene, CDR3 protein, CDR3 DNA. A D gene is named only where the DNA matches it firmly. The size of a clone is reported for some rows only, either as once, few or many, or as a class for expanded clones.

TRBV28,NA,14,TRBD2,TRBJ2-3,CASSPRGGTDTQYF,TGTGCCAGCAGTCCCCGCGGGGGGACAGATACGCAGTATTTT
TRBV2,NA,15,NA,TRBJ2-1,CASSDGGTSRIEQFF,TGTGCCAGCAGTGACGGCGGGACCTCCAGGATTGAGCAGTTCTTC
TRBV30,NA,15,NA,TRBJ1-2,CAWSVHARGNYGYTF,TGTGCCTGGAGTGTACATGCTCGGGGGAACTATGGCTACACCTTC
TRBV27,NA,15,NA,TRBJ2-2,CASSLAYPNTGELFF,TGTGCCAGCAGTTTAGCCTATCCGAACACCGGGGAGCTGTTTTTT
TRBV25-1,few,11,NA,TRBJ2-5,CASSKQETQYF,TGTGCCAGCAGTAAACAGGAGACCCAGTACTTC
TRBV18,NA,15,TRBD1,TRBJ1-2,CASSPGTGPGYGYTF,TGTGCCAGCTCACCAGGGACAGGTCCTGGCTATGGCTACACCTTC
TRBV19,NA,14,TRBD1,TRBJ2-2,CASSHTGGTGELFF,TGTGCCAGTAGTCATACAGGGGGCACCGGGGAGCTGTTTTTT
TRBV28,NA,15,NA,TRBJ1-3,CASSKKTGSGNTIYF,TGTGCCAGCAGTAAAAAGACAGGCTCTGGAAACACCATATATTTT
TRBV10-2,NA,15,TRBD1,TRBJ1-5,CASGKGTDSNQPQHF,TGCGCCAGCGGAAAGGGGACAGATAGCAATCAGCCCCAGCATTTT
TRBV4-2,NA,16,NA,TRBJ2-3,CASSQGYEGSTDTQYF,TGTGCCAGCAGCCAAGGATACGAGGGAAGCACAGATACGCAGTATTTT
TRBV7-9,NA,13,NA,TRBJ2-7,CASSFPQDYEQYF,TGTGCCAGCAGCTTTCCACAGGACTACGAGCAGTACTTC
TRBV10-3,NA,15,TRBD1,TRBJ2-7,CAISEQTGITYEQYF,TGTGCCATCAGTGAGCAGACAGGGATCACCTACGAGCAGTACTTC
TRBV5-5,NA,16,TRBD1,TRBJ2-3,CASSFTGTDYTDTQYF,TGTGCCAGCAGCTTTACCGGGACAGACTACACAGATACGCAGTATTTT
TRBV5-1,NA,14,NA,TRBJ2-7,CASSLARASWEQYF,TGCGCCAGCAGCTTGGCCCGAGCTAGTTGGGAGCAGTACTTC
TRBV19,NA,16,TRBD1,TRBJ2-7,CASSYLTGQGGLQQYF,TGTGCCAGTAGTTACTTAACAGGACAGGGTGGTTTGCAGCAGTACTTC
TRBV7-3,NA,17,TRBD1,TRBJ2-1,CASSSMDRGSSYNEQFF,TGTGCCAGCAGCTCAATGGACAGGGGGTCTTCCTACAATGAGCAGTTCTTC
TRBV27,NA,15,TRBD1,TRBJ1-2,CASSFSGTANYGYTF,TGTGCCAGCAGTTTCTCCGGGACAGCTAACTATGGCTACACCTTC
TRBV5-1,NA,20,TRBD1,TRBJ1-6,CASSPPPERQGSSYNSPLHF,TGCGCCAGCAGCCCGCCACCCGAAAGACAGGGAAGCTCCTATAATTCACCCCTCCACTTT
TRBV14,few,18,TRBD2,TRBJ2-6,CASSRGLAGFIGANVLTF,TGTGCCAGCAGCAGAGGACTAGCGGGATTTATTGGGGCCAACGTCCTGACTTTC
TRBV9,once,14,NA,TRBJ1-5,CASSGEGGNQPQHF,TGTGCCAGCAGCGGCGAGGGAGGCAATCAGCCCCAGCATTTT
TRBV29-1,once,15,TRBD2,TRBJ2-1,CSLQDLLAGDNEQFF,TGCAGCCTACAGGACCTACTAGCGGGGGACAATGAGCAGTTCTTC
TRBV9,NA,15,NA,TRBJ2-1,CASSVWGELDNEQFF,TGTGCCAGCAGCGTCTGGGGAGAGTTGGACAATGAGCAGTTCTTC
TRBV19,few,13,NA,TRBJ1-5,CASSESGNQPQHF,TGTGCCAGTAGTGAGAGTGGCAATCAGCCCCAGCATTTT
TRBV28,once,16,TRBD2,TRBJ2-5,CASSLEAGGPRETQYF,TGTGCCAGCAGTTTAGAAGCGGGAGGGCCTAGGGAGACCCAGTACTTC
TRBV5-1,NA,15,TRBD1,TRBJ2-7,CASSLRDRGTYEQYF,TGCGCCAGCAGTCTCCGGGACAGGGGAACCTACGAGCAGTACTTC
TRBV11-3,once,14,TRBD2,TRBJ2-3,CASSPGGQAVTQYF,TGTGCCAGCAGCCCGGGAGGCCAGGCGGTTACGCAGTATTTT
TRBV4-1,NA,15,NA,TRBJ2-1,CASSQGEGGYNEQFF,TGCGCCAGCAGCCAAGGCGAAGGGGGCTACAATGAGCAGTTCTTC
TRBV29-1,NA,14,NA,TRBJ1-6,CSYRDGSYNSPLHF,TGCAGCTACAGGGATGGCTCCTATAATTCACCCCTCCACTTT
TRBV19,NA,13,NA,TRBJ1-1,CASRITMNTEAFF,TGTGCCAGTAGGATCACAATGAACACTGAAGCTTTCTTT
TRBV5-4,NA,13,NA,TRBJ2-2,CASRTRGGGELFF,TGTGCCAGCAGAACGCGGGGTGGCGGGGAGCTGTTTTTT
TRBV5-1,NA,16,NA,TRBJ1-5,CASSFLPGDSNQPQHF,TGCGCCAGCAGCTTTTTACCAGGGGATAGCAATCAGCCCCAGCATTTT
TRBV30,NA,14,TRBD1,TRBJ2-2,CAWSSGTGTGELFF,TGTGCCTGGAGTTCCGGGACAGGAACCGGGGAGCTGTTTTTT
TRBV28,NA,18,NA,TRBJ2-3,CASSFVRTANKGTDTQYF,TGTGCCAGCAGTTTCGTTAGGACTGCCAACAAGGGCACAGATACGCAGTATTTT
TRBV10-3,NA,14,NA,TRBJ2-5,CAIRAGLTGETQYF,TGTGCCATCAGAGCTGGACTGACTGGGGAGACCCAGTACTTC